These 27 T cell receptor beta chains came from one sample sequenced in a study of T cell repertoires in cytomegalovirus infection. TCRdb reanalysed the reads using MiXCR and keeps one entry per CDR3 protein. Seen here are roughly 180,000 distinct CDR3 sequences, about 28% observed once, and the top ten hold approximately 30%. Specimen: PBMCs. These receptors came from a human donor in good health (CMV status not recorded). Some clones in this sample may be carry-over from other donors' samples.

Many counts were recorded for this clonotype. V usage is TRBV19 and J usage is TRBJ2-1; the D is unclear. The CDR3 has 12 amino acids. V lost 3 bases and J lost 5, with 5 bases in between. Looked up from germline, CDR1 is LNHDA and CDR2 is SQIVND (reference sequence). The CDR3 reads CASSMGDNEQFF. The CDR3 nucleotides are TGTGCCAGTAGTATGGGCGACAATGAGCAGTTCTTC.

Many counts were recorded for this clonotype. The chain links TRBV7-2 to TRBJ1-2; D is ambiguous. V gave up 3 bases and J gave up 6 bases, with 11 bases separating them. The CDR3 runs 13 residues. CDR1 and CDR2 (germline): SGHTA, FQGNSA. The CDR3 coding sequence is TGTGCCAGCAGCTTTGAATTGATGGATGGCTACACCTTC. Its protein product is CASSFELMDGYTF.

This clonotype was detected a few times. V usage is TRBV12-3 or TRBV12-4 and J usage is TRBJ2-5; TRBD1 aligns across 7 bases. The J segment lost 2 bases and the V segment lost 5 bases, leaving 8 bases of the junction unmatched. This CDR3 contains 15 residues. CDR3 sequence reads: CASSPGTGEQETQYF. The CDR3 coding sequence is TGTGCCAGCAGTCCCGGTACAGGGGAACAAGAGACCCAGTACTTC.

The chain recombines TRBV27 with TRBJ1-1, with 7 nucleotides matching TRBD1. Germline values: CDR1 MNHEY, CDR2 SMNVEV (reference sequence). V lost 7 bases, J lost 0 bases, and 11 bases stayed unmatched. The CDR3 runs 16 residues. The DNA for the CDR3 is TGTGCCAGCATAGGGTGGTCGACAGGGATGAACACTGAAGCTTTCTTT. Amino acid sequence: CASIGWSTGMNTEAFF.

This clonotype showed up just a few times. The chain has TRBV7-9 and TRBJ2-5; D perhaps matches TRBD1 (5 bases). Trimming left V 2 bases short and J 2 bases short, with 12 bases between. Germline CDR1 and CDR2: SEHNR and FQNEAQ (reference sequence). The CDR3 covers 15 residues. The CDR3 here is CASSLKGAAQETQYF. CDR3 coding DNA: TGTGCCAGCAGCTTAAAAGGGGCGGCTCAAGAGACCCAGTACTTC.

J is TRBJ1-5 and V is TRBV25-1, with D uncertain. The CDR3 spans 12 residues. Germline-derived CDR1 and CDR2 are MGHDK and SYGVNS. V was cut by 3 bases and J by 5 bases, with 5 bases left in between. CDR3 coding DNA: TGTGCCAGCAGTGACGGATATCAGCCCCAGCATTTT. Amino acid sequence: CASSDGYQPQHF.

There are many counts of this clonotype. The V and J genes are TRBV7-2 and TRBJ1-2; TRBD1 matches 10 bases. CDR1 is SGHTA, CDR2 FQGNSA, per germline. The CDR3 spans 14 residues. V lost 3 bases and J lost 6; bases outside the gene matches: 4. CDR3 residues: CASSFPGTGDGYTF. The CDR3 bases are TGTGCCAGCAGCTTCCCCGGGACAGGGGATGGCTACACCTTC.

This clonotype was counted once. This chain joins TRBV4-3 and TRBJ2-5; perhaps TRBD2 as D (6 bases). Germline V gives CDR1 LGHNA, CDR2 YSLEER. The CDR3 is made up of 14 amino acids. Trimming removed 1 base at V and 3 bases at J, with 9 bases between. The DNA for the CDR3 is TGCGCCAGCAGCCAAGGGTCGGGGGAAGAGACCCAGTACTTC. As protein: CASSQGSGEETQYF.

V usage is TRBV7-2 and J usage is TRBJ2-5, with a tentative D call TRBD2 (7 bases). The V gene lost 1 base and the J gene lost 1 base, with 13 bases spanning the gap. CDR1 is SGHTA, CDR2 FQGNSA, per germline. The CDR3 consists of 16 residues. This CDR3 is CASSLGGGYPQETQYF. The CDR3 DNA follows: TGTGCCAGCAGCTTAGGGGGGGGCTACCCCCAAGAGACCCAGTACTTC.

The CDR3 spells CATGESGDTQYF. CDR3 sequence (DNA): TGCGCCACCGGGGAGTCGGGAGATACGCAGTATTTT. V and J are TRBV5-1 and TRBJ2-3; possible D gene TRBD2, 5 bases. Germline values: CDR1 SGHRS, CDR2 YFSETQ. With 9 bases removed from V and 5 bases from J, the gap between germline ends came to 13 bases. The CDR3 totals 12 residues.

The J gene is TRBJ2-7, the V gene TRBV6-8; 7 bases agree with TRBD2. The germline gives CDR1 MNHGY, CDR2 SAAAGT. The V segment lost 5 bases and the J segment 3 bases; nucleotides outside the gene matches: 19. The CDR3 extends over 18 amino acids. The CDR3 nucleotides read TGTGCCAGCAGTGCTACGGCTAGCGGCGGGGGACGGGGCTACGAGCAGTACTTC. Encoded protein: CASSATASGGGRGYEQYF.

The rearrangement uses TRBV7-9 and TRBJ2-5; no definite D call. The CDR3 covers 15 residues. The germline V gene encodes CDR1 SEHNR and CDR2 FQNEAQ (reference sequence). V was cut by 2 bases and J by 2 bases, with 12 bases left in between. This CDR3 is CASSLNGDEQETQYF. CDR3 coding DNA: TGTGCCAGCAGCTTAAATGGAGACGAACAAGAGACCCAGTACTTC. Together with reference TRBV7-9 and TRBJ2-5, the CDR3 gives the full variable domain: DTGVSQNPRHKITKRGQNVTFRCDPISEHNRLYWYRQTLGQGPEFLTYFQNEAQLEKSRLLSDRFSAERPKGSFSTLEIQRTEQGDSAMYLCASSLNGDEQETQYFGPGTRLLVL.

The CDR3 DNA reads TGTGCCAGTAAGGAGGACCCCGACTCTGGAAACACCATATATTTT. Protein product: CASKEDPDSGNTIYF. The rearrangement uses TRBV7-6 and TRBJ1-3; D gene ambiguous. The CDR3 loop spans 15 amino acids. Germline-derived CDR1 and CDR2 are SGHVS and FNYEAQ. V shed 9 bases and J shed 0 bases, with 15 bases lying between them.

Only a few counts were recorded for this clonotype. V is TRBV4-3 and J is TRBJ2-5; D is possibly TRBD1 (5 bases). There are 14 residues in the CDR3. Germline lookup yields CDR1 LGHNA and CDR2 YSLEER. Trimming pared 4 bases from V and 1 base from J, leaving 10 bases between. The CDR3 sequence: CASSPTDIQETQYF. CDR3 DNA sequence: TGCGCCAGCAGCCCGACAGATATCCAAGAGACCCAGTACTTC.

This chain links TRBV6-6 with TRBJ1-5; TRBD1 agrees at 7 bases. Germline V gene sequence: CDR1 MNHNY, CDR2 SVGAGI (reference sequence). J was trimmed by 2 bases and V by 6 bases; bases with no gene match: 4. This CDR3 region has 14 residues. DNA of the CDR3: TGTGCCAGCAGGTCAGACAGGGGCAATCAGCCCCAGCATTTT. As protein: CASRSDRGNQPQHF.

The V and J genes are TRBV20-1 and TRBJ1-6; TRBD1 is a possible D gene (5 bases). Per the germline V gene, CDR1 is DFQATT and CDR2 is SNEGSKA (reference sequence). The CDR3 length is 14 residues. Trimming pared 3 bases from V and 8 bases from J, leaving 14 bases between. The CDR3 loop reads CSASVGRDHSPLHF. The CDR3 region has the DNA TGCAGTGCTAGTGTCGGCAGGGACCATTCACCCCTCCACTTT.

The chain joins TRBV6-1 to TRBJ1-2; 7 bases are a match to TRBD1. Germline-derived CDR1 and CDR2 are MNHNS and SASEGT. Trimming at V came to 4 bases and at J to 4 bases, leaving 12 bases not matched to a gene. The CDR3 totals 16 residues. The DNA for the CDR3 is TGTGCCAGCAGTGTGCTACTTTCGACAGGGAGCTATGGCTACACCTTC. It translates to CASSVLLSTGSYGYTF.

Regarding this clonotype: A read error may account for a junction end that differs from germline. This chain connects TRBV7-6 to TRBJ1-1, with D hard to call. The V gene's germline CDR1 is SGHVS and CDR2 FNYEAQ. The CDR3 has 14 amino acids. The CDR3 is CVSSLDAGDTEAFF. The CDR3 nucleotides are TGTGTCAGCAGCTTAGACGCAGGAGACACTGAAGCTTTCTTT.

This chain links TRBV29-1 with TRBJ1-2; no definite D call. From germline, CDR1 is SQVTM and CDR2 ANQGSEA. Trimming removed 1 base from V and 6 bases from J, with 18 bases in between. This CDR3 is 15 amino acids long. Here the CDR3 DNA reads TGCAGCGTTGAAGGGGGTTGGAGGGAGGAGGATGGCTACACCTTC. Its protein product is CSVEGGWREEDGYTF.

The chain joins TRBV29-1 to TRBJ2-5; D possibly corresponds to TRBD1 (5 bases). The germline V gene encodes CDR1 SQVTM and CDR2 ANQGSEA. The V end lost 3 bases, the J end lost 3 bases, and 8 bases lay between the germline ends. The CDR3 runs 12 residues. CDR3 protein: CSVDPGKETQYF. The CDR3 nucleotides are TGCAGCGTTGACCCAGGGAAAGAGACCCAGTACTTC.

The sample holds many counts of this clonotype. V gene TRBV7-8 combines with J gene TRBJ2-7, with D maybe TRBD2 (6 bases). The CDR3 is 13 residues long. CDR1 is SGHVS, CDR2 FQNEAQ, per germline. V lost 5 bases and J lost 2, with 10 bases in between. The CDR3 here is CASSIGGTYEQYF. The DNA of the CDR3 is TGTGCCAGCAGCATTGGAGGGACCTACGAGCAGTACTTC.

CDR3 nucleotide sequence: TGTGCCAGCAGTTTGGAGCGGGGGGCCCCCTACGAGCAGTACTTC. Amino acid sequence: CASSLERGAPYEQYF. The V and J genes are TRBV12-3 or TRBV12-4 and TRBJ2-7; TRBD2 matches at 9 bases. V lost 3 bases and J lost 2; bases outside the gene matches: 5. CDR3 length: 15 amino acids.

The J gene is TRBJ1-6, the V gene TRBV7-8, with a tentative D call TRBD1 (5 bases). The CDR3 is made up of 12 amino acids. Germline-derived CDR1 and CDR2 are SGHVS and FQNEAQ. Trimming stripped 5 bases from V and 14 bases from J, with 13 bases between. The CDR3 here is CASSLLGGALHF. The CDR3 nucleotides are TGTGCCAGCAGCCTCCTTGGGGGGGCCCTCCACTTT.

This clonotype was counted between two and nine times. The J gene is TRBJ1-1, the V gene TRBV5-1; D is uncertain. Deletions cut 0 bases from V and 1 base from J, with 10 bases between. This CDR3 spans 15 amino acids. The germline V gene has CDR1 SGHRS and CDR2 YFSETQ. CDR3 residues: CASSLDFKGNTEAFF. The CDR3, as DNA: TGCGCCAGCAGCTTGGACTTCAAGGGGAACACTGAAGCTTTCTTT.

This chain links TRBV6-1 with TRBJ2-1, with 8 bases lining up with TRBD1. Per the germline V gene, CDR1 is MNHNS and CDR2 is SASEGT. This CDR3 spans 17 amino acids. V shed 0 bases, J shed 1 base, and the junction held 5 bases outside the gene matches. The CDR3, as DNA: TGTGCCAGCAGTGAAGCGGGGCAGGGGGCATCCTACAATGAGCAGTTCTTC. This encodes CASSEAGQGASYNEQFF.

The chain links TRBV6-1 to TRBJ2-1; the match to TRBD1 covers 8 bases. Looked up from germline, CDR1 is MNHNS and CDR2 is SASEGT. J gave up 8 bases and V 7 bases, and 10 bases lay outside the gene matches. This CDR3 region has 14 residues. The CDR3 protein is CASTRTGPGDEQFF. The CDR3 nucleotides are TGTGCCAGCACTAGGACAGGGCCAGGGGATGAGCAGTTCTTC.

The V call is TRBV9, the J call TRBJ1-1; no clear D. The CDR3 consists of 14 residues. Germline loops: CDR1 SGDLS, CDR2 YYNGEE. The ends were cut back, 4 bases at V and 1 base at J, with 11 bases in the middle. Written as DNA, the CDR3 is TGTGCCAGCAGCCGTAGTTGGGAGAACACTGAAGCTTTCTTT. The encoded protein is CASSRSWENTEAFF.